This TCR beta chain was identified in a study of OX40 agonist ivuxolimab in advanced cancers. As for the study in general: The dose-escalation cohort had hepatocellular carcinoma, melanoma, renal cell or head and neck cancer. Study observations and caveats: At 0.1 to 3.0 mg/kg and by week 6, CD4+ and CD8+ T cells in the blood had expanded clonally.

The CDR3 is 14 residues long. The germline V gene encodes CDR1 LNHNV and CDR2 YYDKDF (reference sequence). V was pared by 8 bases and J by 9 bases, with 6 bases of the junction left unmatched. Patients who had autoimmune disease history or got systemic immunosuppression were left out. TCRdb's copy holds only in-frame clones and misses some; the assay was immunoSEQ multiplex PCR. In the table there are tens of thousands of clones, roughly 83% of which are singletons. About this clone: Its antigen is not identified.

The clonotype comes from an adult with an advanced solid tumor such as melanoma, head and neck, liver or kidney cancer. The material was CD4+ or CD8+ T cells sorted from blood, obtained in a trial of the OX40 agonist ivuxolimab. The chain is built from TRBV15 and TRBJ1-6; 11 bases match TRBD1. CDR3 loop: CATAGTGGLSPLHF. The CDR3 DNA is TGTGCCACCGCCGGGACAGGGGGTCTTTCACCCCTCCACTTT.